This TCR beta chain is from a study of CD8 T cells in ankylosing spondylitis. Germline trimming cut 7 bases from V and 6 bases from J; bases unmatched to any gene: 6. This CDR3 has 13 residues. Germline lookup yields CDR1 SNHLY and CDR2 FYNNEI. Libraries for TCR beta were made by quantitative 5'-RACE with molecular barcodes. TCRdb re-called the 5' RACE reads with MiXCR, one entry per CDR3 protein. The sample contains more than 150,000 distinct CDR3 sequences, over 10% of which appear only once. Study-wide points: Significant enrichment of disease-linked clones was reported in matched ankylosing spondylitis synovial fluid. Earlier authors reported some of these motif variants in reactive arthritis synovial fluid and blood. Characteristic of ankylosing spondylitis blood, it appeared, was a TCR beta motif comprising roughly eight highly homologous variants.

Details on this clonotype: Its antigen is currently unknown.

This chain links TRBV2 with TRBJ2-3, with TRBD2 matching 8 bases. The TCR sequence derives from a female donor with ankylosing spondylitis or in good health (not recorded which). The sequenced sample consisted of blood, either unsorted or a sorted T cell fraction (not recorded which). The CDR3 DNA follows: TGTGCCAGCAAGGTGCGGGAGGAGGATACGCAGTATTTT. Translating it yields CASKVREEDTQYF. The full variable domain, completed using reference TRBV2 and TRBJ2-3, is EPEVTQTPSHQVTQMGQEVILRCVPISNHLYFYWYRQILGQKVEFLVSFYNNEISEKSEIFDDQFSVERPDGSNFTLKIRSTKLEDSAMYFCASKVREEDTQYFGPGTRLTVL.